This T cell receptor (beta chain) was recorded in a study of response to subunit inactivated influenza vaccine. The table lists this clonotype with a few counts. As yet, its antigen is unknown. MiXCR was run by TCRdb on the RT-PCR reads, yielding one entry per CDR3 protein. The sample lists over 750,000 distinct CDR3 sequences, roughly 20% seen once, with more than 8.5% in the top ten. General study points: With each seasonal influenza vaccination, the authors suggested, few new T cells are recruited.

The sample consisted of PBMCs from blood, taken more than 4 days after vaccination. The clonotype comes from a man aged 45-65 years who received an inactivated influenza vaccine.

The DNA of the CDR3 is TGCGCCAGCAGCCCCCAGGCTAGCGCAGTAAACAATGAGCAGTTCTTC. As protein: CASSPQASAVNNEQFF. This chain links TRBV5-1 with TRBJ2-1; a possible D gene is TRBD2 (6 bases). This CDR3 comprises 16 residues. Germline CDR1 SGHRS, CDR2 YFSETQ. The ends were cut back, 4 bases at V and 5 bases at J, with 19 bases in the middle.